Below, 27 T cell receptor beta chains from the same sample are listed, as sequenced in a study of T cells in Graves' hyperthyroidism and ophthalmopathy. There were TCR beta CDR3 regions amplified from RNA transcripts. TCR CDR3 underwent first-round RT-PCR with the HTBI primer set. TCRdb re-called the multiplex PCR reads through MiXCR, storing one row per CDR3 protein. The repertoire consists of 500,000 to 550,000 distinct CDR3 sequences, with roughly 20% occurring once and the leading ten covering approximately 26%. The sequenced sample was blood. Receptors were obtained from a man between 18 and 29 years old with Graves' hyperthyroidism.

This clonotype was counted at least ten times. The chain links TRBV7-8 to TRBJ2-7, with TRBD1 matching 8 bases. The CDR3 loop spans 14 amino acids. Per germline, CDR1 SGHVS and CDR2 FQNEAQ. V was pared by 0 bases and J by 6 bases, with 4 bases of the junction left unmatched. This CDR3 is CASSLARQGFEQYF. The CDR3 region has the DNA TGTGCCAGCAGCTTAGCGAGACAGGGGTTCGAGCAGTACTTC.

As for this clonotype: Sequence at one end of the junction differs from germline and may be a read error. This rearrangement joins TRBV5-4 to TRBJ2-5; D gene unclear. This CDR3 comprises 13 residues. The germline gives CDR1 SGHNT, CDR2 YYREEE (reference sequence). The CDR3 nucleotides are TGTGCCGGCAGCTTGGACCGCCAAGAGACCCAGTACTTC. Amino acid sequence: CAGSLDRQETQYF.

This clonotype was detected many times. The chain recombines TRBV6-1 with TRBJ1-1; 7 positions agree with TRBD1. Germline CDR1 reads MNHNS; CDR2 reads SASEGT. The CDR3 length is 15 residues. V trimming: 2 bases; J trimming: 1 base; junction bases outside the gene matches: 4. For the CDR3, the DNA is TGTGCCAGCAGTGAATCCGGGACAGCGAACACTGAAGCTTTCTTT. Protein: CASSESGTANTEAFF.

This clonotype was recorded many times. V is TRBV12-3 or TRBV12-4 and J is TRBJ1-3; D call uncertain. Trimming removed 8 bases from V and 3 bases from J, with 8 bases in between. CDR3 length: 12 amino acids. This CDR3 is CASLGLGNTIYF. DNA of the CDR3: TGTGCCAGCCTCGGCCTTGGAAACACCATATATTTT.

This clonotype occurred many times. This CDR3 reads CAISGQAMNTEAFF. CDR3 DNA sequence: TGTGCCATCAGCGGACAGGCCATGAACACTGAAGCTTTCTTT. The gene calls are TRBV10-3 and TRBJ1-1, with 7 bases that match TRBD1. CDR3 length: 14 amino acids. V dropped 6 bases and J dropped 0; count of bases not matched to a gene: 4. The germline V gene has CDR1 ENHRY and CDR2 SYGVKD.

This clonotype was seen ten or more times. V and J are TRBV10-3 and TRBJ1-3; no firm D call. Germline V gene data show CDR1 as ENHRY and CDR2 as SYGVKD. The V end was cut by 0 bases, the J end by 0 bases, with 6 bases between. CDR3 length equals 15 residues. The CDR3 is CAISESASSGNTIYF. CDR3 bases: TGTGCCATCAGTGAGTCGGCGAGCTCTGGAAACACCATATATTTT.

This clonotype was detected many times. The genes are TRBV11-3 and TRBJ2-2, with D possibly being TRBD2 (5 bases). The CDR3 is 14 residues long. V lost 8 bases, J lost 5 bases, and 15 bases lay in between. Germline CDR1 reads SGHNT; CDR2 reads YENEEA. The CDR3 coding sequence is TGTGCCAGCGCCCTTGAGGGTGCGACCGGGGAGCTGTTTTTT. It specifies CASALEGATGELFF.

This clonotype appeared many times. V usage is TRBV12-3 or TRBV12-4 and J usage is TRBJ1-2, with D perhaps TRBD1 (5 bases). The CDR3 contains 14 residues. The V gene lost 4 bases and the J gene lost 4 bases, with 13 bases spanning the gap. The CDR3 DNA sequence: TGTGCCAGCAGTTCCGTGGGGACGGGCTATGGCTACACCTTC. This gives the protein CASSSVGTGYGYTF.

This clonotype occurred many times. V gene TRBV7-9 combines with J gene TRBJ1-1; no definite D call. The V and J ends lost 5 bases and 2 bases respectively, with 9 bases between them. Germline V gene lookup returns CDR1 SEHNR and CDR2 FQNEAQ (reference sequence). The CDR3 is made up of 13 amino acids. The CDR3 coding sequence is TGTGCCAGCAGCGGGGAAGGTAACACTGAAGCTTTCTTT. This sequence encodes CASSGEGNTEAFF.

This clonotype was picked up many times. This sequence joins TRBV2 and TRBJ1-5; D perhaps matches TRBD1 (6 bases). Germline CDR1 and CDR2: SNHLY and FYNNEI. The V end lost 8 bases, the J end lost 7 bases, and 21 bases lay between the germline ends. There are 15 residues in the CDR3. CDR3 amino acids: CASAPRDPRGQPQHF. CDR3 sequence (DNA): TGTGCCAGCGCTCCGAGGGACCCAAGGGGGCAGCCCCAGCATTTT.

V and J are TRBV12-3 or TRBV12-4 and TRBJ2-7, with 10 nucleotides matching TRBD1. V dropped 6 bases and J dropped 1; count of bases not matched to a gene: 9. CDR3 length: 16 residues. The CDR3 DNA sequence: TGTGCCAGCAGCTTGAGGCGGGGACAGGGGTCCTACGAGCAGTACTTC. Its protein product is CASSLRRGQGSYEQYF.

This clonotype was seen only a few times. The CDR3 here is CSAVKRGGDTGELFF. In DNA form, the CDR3 reads TGCAGTGCTGTAAAGCGGGGGGGCGACACCGGGGAGCTGTTTTTT. The rearrangement joins TRBV20-1 to TRBJ2-2, with TRBD2 matching over 10 bases. The CDR3 sequence is 15 residues long. V was clipped by 5 bases and J by 3 bases; unmatched bases: 6. Germline loops: CDR1 DFQATT, CDR2 SNEGSKA (reference sequence).

The chain's CDR3 is CASSFSISASYEQYF. The CDR3 coding sequence is TGCGCCAGCAGCTTCTCCATCTCGGCCTCCTACGAGCAGTACTTC. The V call is TRBV5-1, the J call TRBJ2-7; no firm D call. V lost 2 bases, J lost 0 bases, and 12 bases lay in between. Germline V lookup: CDR1 SGHRS, CDR2 YFSETQ. The CDR3 has 15 residues.

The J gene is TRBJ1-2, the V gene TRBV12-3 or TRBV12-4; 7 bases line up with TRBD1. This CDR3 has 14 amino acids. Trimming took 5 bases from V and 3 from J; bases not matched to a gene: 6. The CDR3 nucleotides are TGTGCCAGCAGTCCACACAGGGGACACTATGGCTACACCTTC. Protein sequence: CASSPHRGHYGYTF.

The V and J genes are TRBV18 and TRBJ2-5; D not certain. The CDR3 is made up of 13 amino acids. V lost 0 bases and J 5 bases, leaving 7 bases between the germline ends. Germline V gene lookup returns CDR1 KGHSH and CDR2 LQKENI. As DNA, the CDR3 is TGTGCCAGCTCACCACCACTGAACGAGACCCAGTACTTC. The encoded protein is CASSPPLNETQYF.

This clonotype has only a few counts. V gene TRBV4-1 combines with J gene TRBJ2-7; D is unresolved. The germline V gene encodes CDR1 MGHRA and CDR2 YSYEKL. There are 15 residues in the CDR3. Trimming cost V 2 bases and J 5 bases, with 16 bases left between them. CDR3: CASSQPTKGRHEQYF. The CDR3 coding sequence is TGCGCCAGCAGCCAACCTACTAAAGGGCGGCACGAGCAGTACTTC.

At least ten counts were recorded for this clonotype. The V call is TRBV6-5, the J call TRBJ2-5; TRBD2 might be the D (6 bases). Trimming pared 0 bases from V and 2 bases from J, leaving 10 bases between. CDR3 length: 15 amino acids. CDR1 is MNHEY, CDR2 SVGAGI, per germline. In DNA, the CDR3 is TGTGCCAGCAGTTACTCCACGGGAGAACAAGAGACCCAGTACTTC. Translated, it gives CASSYSTGEQETQYF.

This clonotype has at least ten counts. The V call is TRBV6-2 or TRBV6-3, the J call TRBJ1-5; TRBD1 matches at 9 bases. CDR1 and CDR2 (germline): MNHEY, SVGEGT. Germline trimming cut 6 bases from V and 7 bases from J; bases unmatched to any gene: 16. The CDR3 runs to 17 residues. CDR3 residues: CASSDPGQGVSWQPQHF. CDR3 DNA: TGTGCCAGCAGCGACCCGGGACAGGGAGTTAGTTGGCAGCCCCAGCATTTT.

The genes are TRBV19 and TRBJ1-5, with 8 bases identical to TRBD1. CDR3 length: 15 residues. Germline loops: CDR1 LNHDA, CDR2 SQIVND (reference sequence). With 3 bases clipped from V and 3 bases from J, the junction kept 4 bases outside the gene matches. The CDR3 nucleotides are TGTGCCAGTAGTATGGGACAGGCGAACAATCAGCCCCAGCATTTT. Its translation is CASSMGQANNQPQHF.

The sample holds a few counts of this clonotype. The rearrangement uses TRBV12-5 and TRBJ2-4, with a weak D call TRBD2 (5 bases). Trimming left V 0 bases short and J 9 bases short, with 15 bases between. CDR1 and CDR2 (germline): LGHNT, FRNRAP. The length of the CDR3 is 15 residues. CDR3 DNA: TGTGCTAGTGGTTTGGTAGGGCCAGAGGGTACCATTCAGTACTTC. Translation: CASGLVGPEGTIQYF.

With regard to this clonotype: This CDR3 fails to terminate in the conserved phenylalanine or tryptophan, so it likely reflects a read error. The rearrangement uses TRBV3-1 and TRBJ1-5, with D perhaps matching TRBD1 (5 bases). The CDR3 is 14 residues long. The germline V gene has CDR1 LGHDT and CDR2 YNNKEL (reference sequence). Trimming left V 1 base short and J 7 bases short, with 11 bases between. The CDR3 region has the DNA TGTGCCAGCAGCCAAGGGGGGTTAGGACAGCCCCAGCATTTG. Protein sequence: CASSQGGLGQPQHL.

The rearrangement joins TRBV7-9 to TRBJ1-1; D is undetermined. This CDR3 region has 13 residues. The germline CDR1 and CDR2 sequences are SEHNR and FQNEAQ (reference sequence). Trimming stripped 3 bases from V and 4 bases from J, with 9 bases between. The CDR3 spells CASSFGVSTEAFF. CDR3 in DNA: TGTGCCAGCAGCTTCGGGGTGAGCACTGAAGCTTTCTTT.

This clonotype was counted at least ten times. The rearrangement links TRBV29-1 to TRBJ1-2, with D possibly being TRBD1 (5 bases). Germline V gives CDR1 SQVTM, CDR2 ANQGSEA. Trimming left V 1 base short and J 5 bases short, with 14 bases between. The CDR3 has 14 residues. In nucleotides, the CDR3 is TGCAGCGTTGAAGGAGGCGGGGCGGGTTATGGCTACACCTTC. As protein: CSVEGGGAGYGYTF. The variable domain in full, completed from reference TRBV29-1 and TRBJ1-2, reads SAVISQKPSRDICQRGTSLTIQCQVDSQVTMMFWYRQQPGQSLTLIATANQGSEATYESGFVIDKFPISRPNLTFSTLTVSNMSPEDSSIYLCSVEGGGAGYGYTFGSGTRLTVV.

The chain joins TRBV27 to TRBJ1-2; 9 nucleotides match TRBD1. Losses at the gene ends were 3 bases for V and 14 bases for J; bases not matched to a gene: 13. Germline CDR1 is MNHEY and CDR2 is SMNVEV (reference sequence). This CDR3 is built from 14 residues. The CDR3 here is CASSFTGQGGGRTF. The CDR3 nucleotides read TGTGCCAGCAGTTTCACGGGACAGGGAGGGGGCAGGACCTTC.

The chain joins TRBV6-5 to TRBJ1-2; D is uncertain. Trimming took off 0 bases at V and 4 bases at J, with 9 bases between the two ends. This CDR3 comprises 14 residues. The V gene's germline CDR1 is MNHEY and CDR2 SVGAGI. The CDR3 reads CASSYSRTGYGYTF. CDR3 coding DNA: TGTGCCAGCAGTTACTCCAGGACGGGCTATGGCTACACCTTC.

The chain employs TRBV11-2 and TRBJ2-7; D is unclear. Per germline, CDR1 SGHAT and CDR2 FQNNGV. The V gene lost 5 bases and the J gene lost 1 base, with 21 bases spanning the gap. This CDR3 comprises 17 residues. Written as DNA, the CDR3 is TGTGCCAGCAGCAAAGAAGGCGGCAGACACCCTTCCTACGAGCAGTACTTC. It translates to CASSKEGGRHPSYEQYF.

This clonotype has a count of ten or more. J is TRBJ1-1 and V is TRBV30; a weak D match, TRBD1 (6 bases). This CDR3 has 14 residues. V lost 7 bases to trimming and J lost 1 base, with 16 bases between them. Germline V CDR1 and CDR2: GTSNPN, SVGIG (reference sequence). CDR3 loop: CASQTGTSNTEAFF. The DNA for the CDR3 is TGTGCCTCCCAAACCGGGACATCGAACACTGAAGCTTTCTTT.